These T cell receptor beta chains were read from a single sample in a study of hypomethylating agent response in myelodysplastic syndrome. Method: immunoSEQ multiplex PCR; TCRdb's copy keeps in-frame clones and lacks some. Among some 4,600 clones listed, nearly 85% were seen once. Sequencing was performed on bone marrow, taken before or after starting hypomethylating agent treatment for myelodysplastic syndrome (not recorded which). The source of these receptors is a human donor with myelodysplastic syndrome. Each CDR3 is given with its conserved first and last residue. Fields, in order: J gene, D gene, clone size, V gene, CDR3 DNA, CDR3 protein. A D gene is named only where the DNA matches it firmly. Not every row has a clone size; where given, it reads once, few, many or a size class.

TRBJ2-5 - - TRBV18 TGTGCCAGCTCAAGGGTGACCCAAGAAGAGACCCAGTACTTC CASSRVTQEETQYF
TRBJ1-2 TRBD1 once TRBV25-1 TGTGCCAGCACCCAAGGGACAGTTCCTTATGGCTACACCTTC CASTQGTVPYGYTF
TRBJ1-2 TRBD1 - TRBV4-1 TGCGCCAGCAGCCAAGAGTGGACAGGGAGCTATGGCTACACCTTC CASSQEWTGSYGYTF
TRBJ2-5 - - TRBV19 TGTGCCAGTGCCCTAAGAGGGTCTGAGACCCAGTACTTC CASALRGSETQYF
TRBJ1-1 - - TRBV9 TGTGCCAGCAGCGTAGTACGGGGTTCAGACACTGAAGCTTTCTTT CASSVVRGSDTEAFF
TRBJ1-4 - - TRBV10-3 TGTGCCTCCGCCTCGGACAGCCAAGAAAAACTGTTTTTT CASASDSQEKLFF
TRBJ1-1 - - TRBV12-5 TGTGCTAGTGGTTTGCTGGAGGGGTTCCCCGCTGAAGCTTTCTTT CASGLLEGFPAEAFF
TRBJ1-5 - - TRBV27 TGTGCCAGCAGTTCGTTTCAGCCCCAGCATTTT CASSSFQPQHF
TRBJ2-7 - - TRBV19 TGTGCCAGTAGTATTTTTCGGACCTCCGAGCAGTACTTC CASSIFRTSEQYF
TRBJ1-5 - few TRBV6-6 TGTGCCAGCATCGCGGTCGGTGGGGATAATCAGCCCCAGCATTTT CASIAVGGDNQPQHF
TRBJ2-2 - - TRBV5-1 TGCGCCAGCAGCTTGGAGGGGCAGAGCACCGGGGAGCTGTTTTTT CASSLEGQSTGELFF